This entry is about one T cell receptor beta chain. V was clipped by 8 bases and J by 7 bases; unmatched bases: 13. The CDR3 covers 14 residues. The germline V gene has CDR1 SNHLY and CDR2 FYNNEI. These data belong to a study of blood T cell repertoires in COVID-19. Study-wide background: The origin of the acute and convalescent COVID-19 samples was the United States, Italy and Spain. T cells, B-cell-depleted T cells, or PBMCs provided the cDNA or gDNA that served as material.

Authors' processing steps: Quantification of nucleated cells was approximated via reference gene primer amplification. Libraries were prepared by immunoSEQ multiplex PCR; TCRdb keeps only in-frame clonotypes and omits some of them. The V and J calls and clone size come from that table; D and trimming were worked out from the DNA. In the table there are 39,000 or so clones, 80% to 90% of which are singletons. Sequencing used peripheral blood. V is TRBV2 and J is TRBJ2-5; the match to TRBD1 covers 7 bases. This TCR derives from a human donor in a cohort sampled during active COVID-19. The CDR3 DNA follows: TGTGCCAGCGGACAGGAGATTCAAGAAGGGACCCAGTACTTC. Translation: CASGQEIQEGTQYF.